This section outlines one T cell receptor (beta chain) sequence together with its context. Original handling: Reference gene primer amplification gave nucleated cell count estimates. Assay used: immunoSEQ multiplex PCR; TCRdb lists only in-frame clones, some missing. V and J calls and clone size are as listed in that table; D and trimming were resolved from the DNA. The sample lists some 460,000 clones; around 89% were seen once. The sample comes from a study of blood T cell repertoires in COVID-19. About the study: The study drew acute and convalescent COVID-19 samples from the United States, Italy and Spain. T cells, B-cell-depleted T cells, or PBMCs supplied cDNA or gDNA.

The CDR3 has 15 amino acids. With 4 bases clipped from V and 4 bases from J, the junction kept 6 bases outside the gene matches. Germline lookup yields CDR1 SGHRS and CDR2 YFSETQ. The V call is TRBV5-1, the J call TRBJ2-3, with 10 bases fitting TRBD1. The sequenced material came from peripheral blood. The clonotype comes from a woman aged 25-40 years with acute or convalescent COVID-19. The CDR3 is CASSPGTGVSDTQYF. Here the CDR3 DNA reads TGCGCCAGCAGCCCCGGGACAGGGGTGTCAGATACGCAGTATTTT.